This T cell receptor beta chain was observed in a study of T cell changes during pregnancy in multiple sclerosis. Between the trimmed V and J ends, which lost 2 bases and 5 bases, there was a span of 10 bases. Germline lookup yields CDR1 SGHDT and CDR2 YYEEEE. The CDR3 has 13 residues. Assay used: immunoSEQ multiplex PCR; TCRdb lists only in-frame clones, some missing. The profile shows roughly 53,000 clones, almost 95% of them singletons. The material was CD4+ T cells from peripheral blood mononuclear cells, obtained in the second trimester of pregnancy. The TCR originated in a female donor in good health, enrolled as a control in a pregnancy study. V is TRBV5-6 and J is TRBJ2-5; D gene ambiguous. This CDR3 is CASSFGLQETQYF. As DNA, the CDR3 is TGTGCCAGCAGCTTCGGTCTACAGGAGACCCAGTACTTC. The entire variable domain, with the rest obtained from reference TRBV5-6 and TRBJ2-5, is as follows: DAGVTQSPTHLIKTRGQQVTLRCSPKSGHDTVSWYQQALGQGPQFIFQYYEEEERQRGNFPDRFSGHQFPNYSSELNVNALLLGDSALYLCASSFGLQETQYFGPGTRLLVL.